Presented here are 15 T cell receptor beta chains from one specimen sequenced in a study of control samples from healthy donors and cancer patients. Generated by immunoSEQ multiplex PCR, the TCRdb table keeps only in-frame clones and is missing some. This sample has 150,000 to 200,000 clones, with roughly nine tenths found just once. The material sequenced was blood. These receptors originate from a woman aged 25 to 45 in good health.

As to this clone: The sample carries other DNA sequences with the same CDR3. The V and J genes are TRBV5-4 and TRBJ2-2; no clear D gene. Germline CDR1 SGHNT, CDR2 YYREEE (reference sequence). V lost 0 bases, J lost 5 bases, and 2 bases lay in between. CDR3 length: 12 residues. CDR3 sequence (DNA): TGTGCCAGCAGCTTGGCTACCGGGGAGCTGTTTTTT. Translation: CASSLATGELFF.

This clone was observed a handful of times. The rearrangement links TRBV7-2 to TRBJ1-6, with D uncertain. The CDR3 sequence is 16 residues long. Trimming removed 6 bases from V and 7 bases from J, with 19 bases in between. Germline V gene data show CDR1 as SGHTA and CDR2 as FQGNSA. The chain's CDR3 is CASSIRPGQRNSPLHF. The CDR3 region has the DNA TGTGCCAGCAGTATAAGGCCCGGGCAGCGGAATTCACCCCTCCACTTT.

The CDR3 nucleotides read TGTGCCATCAGTGAGAAGACAGGGGAAGGAAACACCATATATTTT. This sequence encodes CAISEKTGEGNTIYF. The rearrangement links TRBV10-3 to TRBJ1-3; TRBD1 matches 8 bases. Germline CDR1 and CDR2: ENHRY and SYGVKD. The CDR3 extends over 15 amino acids. J lost 4 bases, V lost 2 bases, and 4 bases had no gene match.

This clone was observed once. The V call is TRBV6-2 or TRBV6-3, the J call TRBJ2-7; a weak D match, TRBD1 (6 bases). Germline V gene data show CDR1 as MNHEY and CDR2 as SVGEGT. This CDR3 is built from 15 residues. Trimming pared 2 bases from V and 2 bases from J, leaving 13 bases between. CDR3 in DNA: TGTGCCAGCAGTTACGCCCACAGGGAAGCCTACGAGCAGTACTTC. This gives the protein CASSYAHREAYEQYF.

The rearrangement uses TRBV28 and TRBJ1-3; possibly TRBD1 for D (6 bases). The CDR3 has 14 amino acids. V lost 4 bases, J lost 2 bases, and 9 bases lay in between. Germline lookup yields CDR1 MDHEN and CDR2 SYDVKM. CDR3: CASSSRQAGNTIYF. CDR3 DNA: TGTGCCAGCAGTTCCAGACAGGCTGGAAACACCATATATTTT.

The gene calls are TRBV5-1 and TRBJ1-1; D unresolved. Germline V CDR1 and CDR2: SGHRS, YFSETQ. CDR3 length: 13 amino acids. Trimming pared 0 bases from V and 5 bases from J, leaving 8 bases between. The CDR3 sequence is CASSLVLGTEAFF. The CDR3 nucleotides read TGCGCCAGCAGCTTGGTGTTGGGAACTGAAGCTTTCTTT.

This chain uses TRBV29-1 with TRBJ2-3; D call uncertain. The V gene lost 5 bases and the J gene lost 3 bases, with 6 bases spanning the gap. The germline gives CDR1 SQVTM, CDR2 ANQGSEA. This CDR3 has 11 amino acids. In DNA form, the CDR3 reads TGCAGCGTTTCGATGACAGATACGCAGTATTTT. It codes for CSVSMTDTQYF.

The chain joins TRBV28 to TRBJ1-2; 8 bases agree with TRBD1. The CDR3 covers 15 residues. Trimming cost V 4 bases and J 3 bases; bases outside gene matches: 7. CDR1 MDHEN and CDR2 SYDVKM come from the germline V gene. CDR3 sequence: CASSSPGGPDYGYTF. The DNA of the CDR3 is TGTGCCAGCAGTTCCCCAGGGGGCCCCGACTATGGCTACACCTTC.

The V and J genes are TRBV19 and TRBJ2-3; TRBD1 matches at 7 bases. The junction had 7 bases not matched to a gene; V was cut back by 5 bases and J by 2 bases. The CDR3 contains 15 residues. Germline loops: CDR1 LNHDA, CDR2 SQIVND (reference sequence). Here the CDR3 DNA reads TGTGCCAGTAGTGGACAGGTTGCGGCCACAGATACGCAGTATTTT. This sequence encodes CASSGQVAATDTQYF.

The V gene is TRBV30, the J gene TRBJ2-7; 9 bases map to TRBD2. Germline CDR1 and CDR2: GTSNPN and SVGIG (reference sequence). Trimming removed 5 bases from V and 6 bases from J; junction bases left unmatched: 11. The CDR3 spans 14 residues. In DNA form, the CDR3 reads TGTGCCTGGTCGTTGGGGCTAGCGGGACGCGAGCAGTACTTC. Its protein is CAWSLGLAGREQYF.

In its sample, this clone was seen a few times. CDR3 nucleotides: TGTGCCAGCAGTTTAGGGCACAATAGCAATCAGCCCCAGCATTTT. As protein: CASSLGHNSNQPQHF. V gene TRBV27 combines with J gene TRBJ1-5; D remains unclear. V lost 2 bases and J lost 0, with 8 bases in between. Germline lookup yields CDR1 MNHEY and CDR2 SMNVEV (reference sequence). The CDR3 extends over 15 amino acids.

The gene calls are TRBV28 and TRBJ2-1; the D is unclear. The germline CDR1 and CDR2 sequences are MDHEN and SYDVKM. Trimming took off 7 bases at V and 0 bases at J, with 13 bases between the two ends. CDR3 size: 15 residues. This CDR3 reads CASILGSSSYNEQFF. The CDR3 DNA follows: TGTGCCAGCATCTTAGGCTCCTCCTCCTACAATGAGCAGTTCTTC.

DNA for the CDR3: TGCAGCGGGGGACAGGGTAGGGAGACCCAGTACTTC. It specifies CSGGQGRETQYF. The V and J genes are TRBV29-1 and TRBJ2-5, with 9 nucleotides matching TRBD1. Germline values: CDR1 SQVTM, CDR2 ANQGSEA. The CDR3 runs to 12 residues. The junction had 5 bases not matched to a gene; V was cut back by 7 bases and J by 5 bases.

The V call is TRBV4-1, the J call TRBJ1-1; TRBD1 is a possible D gene (6 bases). The germline V and J ends were trimmed by 1 base and 1 base, with 16 bases remaining between them. CDR1 is MGHRA, CDR2 YSYEKL, per germline. The CDR3 spans 17 residues. CDR3 DNA: TGCGCCAGCAGCCAAGTTCCCCTCAGGGACACGAACACTGAAGCTTTCTTT. This translates into CASSQVPLRDTNTEAFF.

This chain connects TRBV11-2 to TRBJ2-2; TRBD1 matches 8 bases. Germline CDR1 reads SGHAT; CDR2 reads FQNNGV. With 1 base clipped from V and 4 bases from J, the junction kept 5 bases outside the gene matches. This CDR3 is built from 16 residues. CDR3 amino acids: CASSLAQGVVTGELFF. The CDR3 region has the DNA TGTGCCAGCAGCTTAGCACAGGGGGTAGTCACCGGGGAGCTGTTTTTT.